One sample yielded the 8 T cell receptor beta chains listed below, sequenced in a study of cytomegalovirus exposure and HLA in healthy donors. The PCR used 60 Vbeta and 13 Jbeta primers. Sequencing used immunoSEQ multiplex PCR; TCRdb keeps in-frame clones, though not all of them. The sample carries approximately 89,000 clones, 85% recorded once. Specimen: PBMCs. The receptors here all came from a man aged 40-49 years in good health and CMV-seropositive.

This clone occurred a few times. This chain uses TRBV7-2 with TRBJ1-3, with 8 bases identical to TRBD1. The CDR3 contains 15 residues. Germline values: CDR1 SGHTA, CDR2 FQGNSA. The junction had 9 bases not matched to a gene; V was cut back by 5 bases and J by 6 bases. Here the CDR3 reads CASSETGGRVNTIYF. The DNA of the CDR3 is TGTGCCAGCAGCGAAACAGGGGGGAGGGTAAACACCATATATTTT.

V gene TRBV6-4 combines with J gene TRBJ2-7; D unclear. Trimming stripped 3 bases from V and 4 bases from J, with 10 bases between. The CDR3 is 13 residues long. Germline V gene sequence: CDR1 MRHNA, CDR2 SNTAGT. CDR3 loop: CASSERSGYEQYF. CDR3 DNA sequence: TGTGCCAGCAGTGAAAGGAGTGGGTACGAGCAGTACTTC.

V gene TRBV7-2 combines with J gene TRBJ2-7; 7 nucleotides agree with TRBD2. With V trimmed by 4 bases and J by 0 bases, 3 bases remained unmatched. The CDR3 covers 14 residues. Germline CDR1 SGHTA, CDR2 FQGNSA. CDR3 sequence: CASSSTGGSYEQYF. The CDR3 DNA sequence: TGTGCCAGCAGCTCGACGGGGGGCTCCTACGAGCAGTACTTC. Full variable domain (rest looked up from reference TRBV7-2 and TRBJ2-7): GAGVSQSPSNKVTEKGKDVELRCDPISGHTALYWYRQSLGQGLEFLIYFQGNSAPDKSGLPSDRFSAERTGGSVSTLTIQRTQQEDSAVYLCASSSTGGSYEQYFGPGTRLTVT.

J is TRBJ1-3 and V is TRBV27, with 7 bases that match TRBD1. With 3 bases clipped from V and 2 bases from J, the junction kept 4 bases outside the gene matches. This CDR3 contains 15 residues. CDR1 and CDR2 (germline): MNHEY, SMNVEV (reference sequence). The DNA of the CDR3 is TGTGCCAGCAGTTTCCAGGGGGGAGCTGGAAACACCATATATTTT. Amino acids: CASSFQGGAGNTIYF.

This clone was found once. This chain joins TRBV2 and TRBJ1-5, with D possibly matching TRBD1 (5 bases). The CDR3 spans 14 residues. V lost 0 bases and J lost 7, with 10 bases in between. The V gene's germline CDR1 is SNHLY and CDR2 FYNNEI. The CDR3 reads CASSEAGGRQPQHF. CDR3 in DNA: TGTGCCAGCAGTGAAGCGGGGGGGAGGCAGCCCCAGCATTTT.

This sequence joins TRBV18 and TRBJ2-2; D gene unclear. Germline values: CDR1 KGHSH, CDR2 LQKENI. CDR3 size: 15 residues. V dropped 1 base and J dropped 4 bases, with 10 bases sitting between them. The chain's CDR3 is CASSPLVAGTGELFF. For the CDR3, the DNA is TGTGCCAGCTCACCACTAGTCGCCGGCACCGGGGAGCTGTTTTTT.

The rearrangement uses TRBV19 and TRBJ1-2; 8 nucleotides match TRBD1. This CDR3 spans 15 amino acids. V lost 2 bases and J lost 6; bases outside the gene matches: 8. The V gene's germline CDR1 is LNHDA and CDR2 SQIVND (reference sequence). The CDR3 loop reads CASSIRPGGMDGYTF. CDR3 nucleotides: TGTGCCAGTAGTATACGGCCAGGGGGCATGGATGGCTACACCTTC.

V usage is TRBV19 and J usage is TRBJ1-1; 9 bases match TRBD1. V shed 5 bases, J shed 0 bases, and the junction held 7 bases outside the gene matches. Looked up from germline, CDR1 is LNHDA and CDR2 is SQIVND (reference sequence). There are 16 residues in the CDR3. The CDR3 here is CASSPRRTGVNTEAFF. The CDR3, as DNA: TGTGCCAGTAGTCCAAGGAGGACAGGGGTGAACACTGAAGCTTTCTTT.